This TCR beta chain was identified in a study of cytomegalovirus exposure and HLA in healthy donors. Study-level findings and limits: A list of approximately 160 TCR beta chains associated with cytomegalovirus was given. TRBV6-2, TRBV6-3 and some other V segments were unresolvable in 87-base-pair reads. In a later analysis, HLA-associated beta chains showed higher expansion and lower generation probabilities than comparable chains.

Germline values: CDR1 SEHNR, CDR2 FQNEAQ (reference sequence). The CDR3 has 16 residues. As regards this clone: The antigen remains undetermined. A read error may produce the germline difference seen at one junction end.

PCR used 60 Vbeta primers and 13 Jbeta primers. Per the authors' pipeline: Among the unique TCR beta chains that a later analysis counted, about 81 million in all, 9.5 million to 11 million were shared. Some clones are missing from TCRdb's copy, which holds only in-frame ones; the method was immunoSEQ multiplex PCR. Clone size and the V and J calls come from that table; the DNA yielded D and trimming. This sample yields approximately 160,000 clones, of which 77% are seen a single time; around 2.5% belongs to the top ten. This sequence was found in a woman in her 40s in good health and CMV-seropositive. Sequenced sample: PBMCs. This chain links TRBV7-9 with TRBJ2-1; 10 positions match TRBD2. CDR3 sequence reads: CASSYSGTSVDNEKFF. CDR3 coding DNA: TGTGCCAGCAGCTACTCCGGGACTAGCGTAGACAATGAGAAGTTCTTC.